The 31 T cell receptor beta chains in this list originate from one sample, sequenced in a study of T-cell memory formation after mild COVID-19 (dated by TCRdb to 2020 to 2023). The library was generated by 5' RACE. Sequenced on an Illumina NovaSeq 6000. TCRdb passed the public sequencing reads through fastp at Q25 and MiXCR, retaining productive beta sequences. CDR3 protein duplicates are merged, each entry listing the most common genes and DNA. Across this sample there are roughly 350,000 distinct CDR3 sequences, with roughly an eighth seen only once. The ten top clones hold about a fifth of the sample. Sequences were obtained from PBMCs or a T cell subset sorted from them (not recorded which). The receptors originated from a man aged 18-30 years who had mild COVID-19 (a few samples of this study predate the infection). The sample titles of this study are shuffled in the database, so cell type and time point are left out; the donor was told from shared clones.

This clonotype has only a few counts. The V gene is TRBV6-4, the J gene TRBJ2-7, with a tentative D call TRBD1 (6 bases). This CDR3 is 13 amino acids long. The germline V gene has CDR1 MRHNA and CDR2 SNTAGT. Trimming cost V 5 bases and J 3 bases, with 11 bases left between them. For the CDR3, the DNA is TGTGCCAGCAGTCACAGGGCGGACTACGAGCAGTACGTC. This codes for CASSHRADYEQYV.

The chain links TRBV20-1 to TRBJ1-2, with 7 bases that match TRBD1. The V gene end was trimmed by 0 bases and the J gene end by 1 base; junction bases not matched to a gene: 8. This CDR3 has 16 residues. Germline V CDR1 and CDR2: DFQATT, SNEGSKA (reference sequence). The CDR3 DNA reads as TGCAGTGCTAGAGATCCCCGACAGGGCTTTAACTATGGCTACACCTTC. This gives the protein CSARDPRQGFNYGYTF.

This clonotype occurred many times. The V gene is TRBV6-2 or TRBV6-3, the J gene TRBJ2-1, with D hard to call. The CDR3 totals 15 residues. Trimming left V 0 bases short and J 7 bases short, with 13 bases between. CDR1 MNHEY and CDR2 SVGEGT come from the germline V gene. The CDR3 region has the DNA TGTGCCAGCAGTTACTCGACCCCCCCTCGGAATGAGCAGTTCTTC. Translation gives CASSYSTPPRNEQFF.

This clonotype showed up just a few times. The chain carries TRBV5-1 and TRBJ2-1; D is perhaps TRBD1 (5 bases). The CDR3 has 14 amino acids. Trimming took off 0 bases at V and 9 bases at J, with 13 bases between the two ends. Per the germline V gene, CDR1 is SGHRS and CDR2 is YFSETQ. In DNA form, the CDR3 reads TGCGCCAGCAGCTTGGTTGCCCAGGGTAGTGAGCAGTTCTTC. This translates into CASSLVAQGSEQFF. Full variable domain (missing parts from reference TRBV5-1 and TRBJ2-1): KAGVTQTPRYLIKTRGQQVTLSCSPISGHRSVSWYQQTPGQGLQFLFEYFSETQRNKGNFPGRFSGRQFSNSRSEMNVSTLELGDSALYLCASSLVAQGSEQFFGPGTRLTVL.

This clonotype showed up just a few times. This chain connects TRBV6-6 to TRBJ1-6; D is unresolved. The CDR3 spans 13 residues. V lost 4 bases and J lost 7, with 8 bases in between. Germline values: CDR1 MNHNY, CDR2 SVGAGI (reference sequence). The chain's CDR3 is CASSSTVNSPLHF. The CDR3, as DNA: TGTGCCAGCAGTTCCACAGTAAATTCACCCCTCCACTTT.

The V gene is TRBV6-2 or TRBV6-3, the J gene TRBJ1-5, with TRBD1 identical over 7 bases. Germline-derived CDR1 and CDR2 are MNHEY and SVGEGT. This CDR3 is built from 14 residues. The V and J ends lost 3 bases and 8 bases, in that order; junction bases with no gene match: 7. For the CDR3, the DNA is TGTGCCAGCAGTTATAGAGGGGGCGCGGAGCCCCAGCATTTT. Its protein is CASSYRGGAEPQHF.

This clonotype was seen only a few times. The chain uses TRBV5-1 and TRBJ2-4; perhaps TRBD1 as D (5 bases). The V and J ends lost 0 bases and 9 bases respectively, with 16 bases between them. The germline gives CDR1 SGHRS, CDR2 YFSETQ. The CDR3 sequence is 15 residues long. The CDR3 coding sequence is TGCGCCAGCAGCTTGGGCAGGGTCGGTACAGGCATTCAGTACTTC. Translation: CASSLGRVGTGIQYF.

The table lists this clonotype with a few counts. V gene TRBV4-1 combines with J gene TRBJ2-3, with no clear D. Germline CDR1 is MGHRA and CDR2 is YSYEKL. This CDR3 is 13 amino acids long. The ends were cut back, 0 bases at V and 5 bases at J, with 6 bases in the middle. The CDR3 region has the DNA TGCGCCAGCAGCCAAGATCTGCTAGATACGCAGTATTTT. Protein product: CASSQDLLDTQYF.

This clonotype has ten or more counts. The DNA of the CDR3 is TGTGCCAGTAAGGGACAGGGGGACACCGGGGAGCTGTTTTTT. This translates into CASKGQGDTGELFF. This chain connects TRBV19 to TRBJ2-2, with 11 nucleotides matching TRBD1. The CDR3 is 14 residues long. The germline CDR1 and CDR2 sequences are LNHDA and SQIVND (reference sequence). V lost 7 bases to trimming and J lost 3 bases; unmatched junction nucleotides: 1.

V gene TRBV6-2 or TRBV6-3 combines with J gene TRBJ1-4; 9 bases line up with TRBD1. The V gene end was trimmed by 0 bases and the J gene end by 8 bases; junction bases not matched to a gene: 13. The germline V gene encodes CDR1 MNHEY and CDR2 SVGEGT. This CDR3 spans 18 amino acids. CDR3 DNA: TGTGCCAGCAGTTACTCACAACGGACAGGGGTTCGTGGCGAAAAACTGTTTTTT. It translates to CASSYSQRTGVRGEKLFF.

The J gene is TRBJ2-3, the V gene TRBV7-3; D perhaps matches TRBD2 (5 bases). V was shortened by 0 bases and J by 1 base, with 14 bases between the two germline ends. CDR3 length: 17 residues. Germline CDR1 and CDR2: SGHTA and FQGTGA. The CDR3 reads CASSLTPSRGGTDTQYF. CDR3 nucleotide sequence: TGTGCCAGCAGCTTAACCCCTTCTCGGGGAGGCACAGATACGCAGTATTTT. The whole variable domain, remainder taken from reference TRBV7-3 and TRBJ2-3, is GAGVSQTPSNKVTEKGKYVELRCDPISGHTALYWYRQSLGQGPEFLIYFQGTGAADDSGLPNDRFFAVRPEGSVSTLKIQRTERGDSAVYLCASSLTPSRGGTDTQYFGPGTRLTVL.

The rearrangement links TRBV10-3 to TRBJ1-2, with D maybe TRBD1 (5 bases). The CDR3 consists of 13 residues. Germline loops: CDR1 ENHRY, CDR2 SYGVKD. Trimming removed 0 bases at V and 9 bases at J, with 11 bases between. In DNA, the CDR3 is TGTGCCATCAGTGAGTCGAGGGGAAACCGCTACACCTTC. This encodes CAISESRGNRYTF.

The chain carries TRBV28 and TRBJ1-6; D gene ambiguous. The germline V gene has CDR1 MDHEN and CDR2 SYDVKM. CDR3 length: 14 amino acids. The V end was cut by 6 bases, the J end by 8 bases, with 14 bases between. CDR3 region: CASSLPQSYSPLHF. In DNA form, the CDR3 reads TGTGCCAGCAGCCTGCCTCAGAGTTATTCACCCCTCCACTTT.

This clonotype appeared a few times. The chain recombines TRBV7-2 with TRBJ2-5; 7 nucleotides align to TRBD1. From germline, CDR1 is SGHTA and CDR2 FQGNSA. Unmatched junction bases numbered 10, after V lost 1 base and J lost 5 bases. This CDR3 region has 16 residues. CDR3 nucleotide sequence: TGTGCCAGCAGCTTAGGGCAGGGGGACCTTCGGGAGACCCAGTACTTC. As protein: CASSLGQGDLRETQYF.

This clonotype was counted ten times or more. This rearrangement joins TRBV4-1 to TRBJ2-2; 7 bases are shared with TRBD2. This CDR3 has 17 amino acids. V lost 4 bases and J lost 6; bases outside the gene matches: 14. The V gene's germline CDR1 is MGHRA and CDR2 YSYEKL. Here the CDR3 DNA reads TGCGCCAGCAGCCGCCTTGGGGAGGGGAAAAAGGCCGGGGAGCTGTTTTTT. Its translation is CASSRLGEGKKAGELFF.

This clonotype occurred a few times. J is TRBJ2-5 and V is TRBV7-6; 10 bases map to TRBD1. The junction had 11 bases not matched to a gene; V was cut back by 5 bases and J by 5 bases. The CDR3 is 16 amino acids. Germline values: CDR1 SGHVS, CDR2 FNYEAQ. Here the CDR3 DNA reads TGTGCCAGCAGCCGATCGGACAGGGGGGGTTTGGAGACCCAGTACTTC. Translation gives CASSRSDRGGLETQYF.

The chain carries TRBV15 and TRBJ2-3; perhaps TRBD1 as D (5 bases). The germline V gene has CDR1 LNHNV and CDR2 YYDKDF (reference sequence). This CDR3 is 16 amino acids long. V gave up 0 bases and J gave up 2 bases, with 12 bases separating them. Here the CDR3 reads CATSRDIRADTDTQYF. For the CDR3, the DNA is TGTGCCACCAGCAGAGATATCAGGGCGGACACAGATACGCAGTATTTT. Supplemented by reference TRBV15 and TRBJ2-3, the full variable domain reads DAMVIQNPRYQVTQFGKPVTLSCSQTLNHNVMYWYQQKSSQAPKLLFHYYDKDFNNEADTPDNFQSRRPNTSFCFLDIRSPGLGDTAMYLCATSRDIRADTDTQYFGPGTRLTVL.

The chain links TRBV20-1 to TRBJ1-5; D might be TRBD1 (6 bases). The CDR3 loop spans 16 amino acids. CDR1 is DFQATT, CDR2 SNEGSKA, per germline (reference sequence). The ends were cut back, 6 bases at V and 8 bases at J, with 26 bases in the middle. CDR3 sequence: CSAKRDTEYSLEPQHF. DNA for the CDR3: TGCAGTGCCAAGAGGGACACGGAGTATAGTTTGGAGCCCCAGCATTTT.

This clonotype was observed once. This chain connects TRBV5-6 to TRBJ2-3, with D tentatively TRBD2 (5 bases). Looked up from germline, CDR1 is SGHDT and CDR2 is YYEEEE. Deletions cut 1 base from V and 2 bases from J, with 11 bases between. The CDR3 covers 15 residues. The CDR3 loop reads CASSLKSGPTDTQYF. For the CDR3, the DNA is TGTGCCAGCAGCTTGAAGAGCGGACCCACAGATACGCAGTATTTT.

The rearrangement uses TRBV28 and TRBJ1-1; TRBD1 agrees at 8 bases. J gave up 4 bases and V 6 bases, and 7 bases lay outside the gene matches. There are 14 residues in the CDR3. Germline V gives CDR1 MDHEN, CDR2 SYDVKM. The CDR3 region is CASSLTGVITEAFF. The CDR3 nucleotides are TGTGCCAGCAGCTTGACAGGGGTTATCACTGAAGCTTTCTTT.

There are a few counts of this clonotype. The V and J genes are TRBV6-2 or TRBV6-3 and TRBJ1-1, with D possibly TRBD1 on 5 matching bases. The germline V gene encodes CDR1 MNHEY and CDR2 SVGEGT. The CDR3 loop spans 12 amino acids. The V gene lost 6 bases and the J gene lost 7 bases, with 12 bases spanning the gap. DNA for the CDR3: TGTGCCAGCAGCCCCGGTGGGGGTGAAGCTTTCTTT. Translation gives CASSPGGGEAFF.

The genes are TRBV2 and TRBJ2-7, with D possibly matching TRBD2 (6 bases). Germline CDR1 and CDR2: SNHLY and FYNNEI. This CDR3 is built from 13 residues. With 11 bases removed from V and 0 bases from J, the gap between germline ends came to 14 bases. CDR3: CAGRAGTSYEQYF. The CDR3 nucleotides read TGTGCCGGGCGCGCGGGGACCTCCTACGAGCAGTACTTC.

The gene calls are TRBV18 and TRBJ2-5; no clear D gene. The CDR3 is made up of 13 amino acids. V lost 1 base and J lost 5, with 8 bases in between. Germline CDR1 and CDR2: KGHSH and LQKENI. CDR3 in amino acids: CASSPRQKETQYF. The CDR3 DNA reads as TGTGCCAGCTCACCACGGCAGAAGGAGACCCAGTACTTC.

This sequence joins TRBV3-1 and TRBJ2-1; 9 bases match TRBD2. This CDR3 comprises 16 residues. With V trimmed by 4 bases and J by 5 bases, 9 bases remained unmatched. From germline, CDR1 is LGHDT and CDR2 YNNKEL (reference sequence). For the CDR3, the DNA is TGTGCCAGCAGCCTTAAACGCGGGGGGGCGCACAATGAGCAGTTCTTC. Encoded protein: CASSLKRGGAHNEQFF.

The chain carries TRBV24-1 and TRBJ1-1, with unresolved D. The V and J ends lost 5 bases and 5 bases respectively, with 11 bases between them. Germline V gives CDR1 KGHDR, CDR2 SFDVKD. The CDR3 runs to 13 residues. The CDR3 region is CATSGSRGTEAFF. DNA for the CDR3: TGTGCCACCAGTGGTAGTCGGGGAACTGAAGCTTTCTTT.

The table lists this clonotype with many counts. The CDR3 sequence: CASSLAEGGRGAFF. CDR3 DNA sequence: TGTGCCAGCAGCTTAGCCGAAGGGGGTCGGGGAGCTTTCTTT. The chain has TRBV7-2 and TRBJ1-1; D is perhaps TRBD1 (6 bases). CDR3 length equals 14 residues. V gave up 0 bases and J gave up 10 bases, with 15 bases separating them. CDR1 is SGHTA, CDR2 FQGNSA, per germline.

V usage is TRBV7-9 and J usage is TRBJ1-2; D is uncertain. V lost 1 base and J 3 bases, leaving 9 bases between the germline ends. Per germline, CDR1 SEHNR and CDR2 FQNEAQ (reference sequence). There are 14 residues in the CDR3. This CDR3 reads CASSLGQAHYGYTF. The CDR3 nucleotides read TGTGCCAGCAGCTTAGGGCAGGCTCACTATGGCTACACCTTC.

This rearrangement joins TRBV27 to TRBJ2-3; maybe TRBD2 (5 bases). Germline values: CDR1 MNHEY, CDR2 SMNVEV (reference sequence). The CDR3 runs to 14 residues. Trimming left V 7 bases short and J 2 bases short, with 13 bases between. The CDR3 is CASTSGLYTDTQYF. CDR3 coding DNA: TGTGCCAGCACCTCAGGACTCTACACAGATACGCAGTATTTT.

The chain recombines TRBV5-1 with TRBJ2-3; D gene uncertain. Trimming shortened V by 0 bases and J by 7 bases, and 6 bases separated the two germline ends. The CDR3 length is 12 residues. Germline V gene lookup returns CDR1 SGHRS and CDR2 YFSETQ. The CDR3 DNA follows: TGCGCCAGCAGCTTGGAAGGGCATACGCAGTATTTT. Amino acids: CASSLEGHTQYF.

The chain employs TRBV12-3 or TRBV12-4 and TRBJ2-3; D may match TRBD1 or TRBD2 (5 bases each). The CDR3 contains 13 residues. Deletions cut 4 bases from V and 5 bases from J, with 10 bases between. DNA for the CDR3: TGTGCCAGCAGTTGGGGGTCAGGAGATACGCAGTATTTT. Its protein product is CASSWGSGDTQYF.

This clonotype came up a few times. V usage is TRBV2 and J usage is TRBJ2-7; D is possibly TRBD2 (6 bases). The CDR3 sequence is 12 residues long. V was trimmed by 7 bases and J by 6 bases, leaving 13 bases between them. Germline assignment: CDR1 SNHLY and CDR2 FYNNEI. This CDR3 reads CASIEEGREQYF. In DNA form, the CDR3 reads TGTGCCAGCATTGAGGAGGGGCGCGAGCAGTACTTC.